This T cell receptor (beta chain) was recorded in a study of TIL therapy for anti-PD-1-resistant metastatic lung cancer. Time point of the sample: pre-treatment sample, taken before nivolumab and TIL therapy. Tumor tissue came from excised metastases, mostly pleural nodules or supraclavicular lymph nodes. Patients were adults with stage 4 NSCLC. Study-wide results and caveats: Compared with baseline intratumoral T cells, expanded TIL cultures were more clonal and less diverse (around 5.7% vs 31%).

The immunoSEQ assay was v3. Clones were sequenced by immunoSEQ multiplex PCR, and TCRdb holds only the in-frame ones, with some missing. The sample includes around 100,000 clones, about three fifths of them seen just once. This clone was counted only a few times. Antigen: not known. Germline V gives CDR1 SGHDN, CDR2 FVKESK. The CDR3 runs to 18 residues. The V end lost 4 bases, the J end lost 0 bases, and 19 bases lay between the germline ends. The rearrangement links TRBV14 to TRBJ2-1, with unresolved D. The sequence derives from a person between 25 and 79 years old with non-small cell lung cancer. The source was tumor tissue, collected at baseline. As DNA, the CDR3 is TGTGCCAGCAGCCCGCAATCTGCGTACACCTACTCCTACAATGAGCAGTTCTTC. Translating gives CASSPQSAYTYSYNEQFF. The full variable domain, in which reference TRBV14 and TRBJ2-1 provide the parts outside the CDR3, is EAGVTQFPSHSVIEKGQTVTLRCDPISGHDNLYWYRRVMGKEIKFLLHFVKESKQDESGMPNNRFLAERTGGTYSTLKVQPAELEDSGVYFCASSPQSAYTYSYNEQFFGPGTRLTVL.